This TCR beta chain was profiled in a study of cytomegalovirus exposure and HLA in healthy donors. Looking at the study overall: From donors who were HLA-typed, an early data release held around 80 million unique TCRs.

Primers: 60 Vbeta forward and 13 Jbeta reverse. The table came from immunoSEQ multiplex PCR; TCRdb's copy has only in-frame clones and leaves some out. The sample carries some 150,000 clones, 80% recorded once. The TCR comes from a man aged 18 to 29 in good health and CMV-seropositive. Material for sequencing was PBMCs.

The CDR3 loop reads CASSYRDRGYGYTF. CDR3 in DNA: TGTGCCAGCAGTTACAGGGACAGGGGATATGGCTACACCTTC. The chain has TRBV6-5 and TRBJ1-2; TRBD1 matches at 10 bases. The CDR3 sequence is 14 residues long. Per germline, CDR1 MNHEY and CDR2 SVGAGI. V was clipped by 2 bases and J by 5 bases; unmatched bases: 2.